This T cell receptor (beta chain) was identified in a study of Ad26.COV2.S vaccination and SARS-CoV-2 variants. General study findings and limits: Breadth and depth estimates from TCRs may understate total T cell responses.

Profiled with immunoSEQ multiplex PCR; TCRdb holds only in-frame clones, not every one. The sample consists of roughly 350,000 clones, around 86% of them appearing once. This clone appeared many times. Its target is not known. Germline is not matched at one junction end, which may reflect a read error. This sample's treatment: approximately 18 received Ad26.COV2.S at low or high dose, single or two shots; 5 received placebo; per-sample allocation not given. Vaccine and placebo recipients were sampled on day 63 after the first injection. An Ad26 vector that expressed Wuhan-strain SARS-CoV-2 spike constituted the vaccine. The length of the CDR3 is 11 residues. Germline CDR1 and CDR2: SNHLY and FYNNEI.

Sample: peripheral blood, taken in a trial of Ad26.COV2.S vaccine versus placebo. The J gene is TRBJ1-6, the V gene TRBV2; D is ambiguous. The sequence was obtained from a person aged 18 to 65 who received the Ad26.COV2.S COVID-19 vaccine or a placebo. CDR3 nucleotides: TGTGCCAGCAGGGAAGATTCACCCCTCCACTTT. It specifies CASREDSPLHF.